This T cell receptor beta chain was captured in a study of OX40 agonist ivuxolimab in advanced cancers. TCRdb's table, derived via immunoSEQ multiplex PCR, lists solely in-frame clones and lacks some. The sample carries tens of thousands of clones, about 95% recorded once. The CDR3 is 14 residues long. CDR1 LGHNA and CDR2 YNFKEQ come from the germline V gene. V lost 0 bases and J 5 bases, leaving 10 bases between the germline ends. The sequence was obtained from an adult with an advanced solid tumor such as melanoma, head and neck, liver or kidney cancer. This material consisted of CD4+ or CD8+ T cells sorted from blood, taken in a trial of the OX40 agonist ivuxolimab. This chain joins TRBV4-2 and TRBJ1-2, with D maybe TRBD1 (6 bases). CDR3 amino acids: CASSQEGGAYGYTF. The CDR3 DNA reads TGTGCCAGCAGCCAAGAAGGGGGTGCGTATGGCTACACCTTC.